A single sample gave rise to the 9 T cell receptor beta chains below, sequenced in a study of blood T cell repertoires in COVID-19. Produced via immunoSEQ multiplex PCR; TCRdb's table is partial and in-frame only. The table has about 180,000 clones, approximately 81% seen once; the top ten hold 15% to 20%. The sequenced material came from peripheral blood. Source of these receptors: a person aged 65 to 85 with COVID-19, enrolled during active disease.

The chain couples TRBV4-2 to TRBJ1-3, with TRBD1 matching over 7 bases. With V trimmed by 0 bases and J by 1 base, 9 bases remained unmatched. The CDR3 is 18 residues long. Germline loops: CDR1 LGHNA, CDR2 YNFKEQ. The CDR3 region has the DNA TGTGCCAGCAGCCAAGAATCAGGGGGGCCGATTTCTGGAAACACCATATATTTT. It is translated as CASSQESGGPISGNTIYF.

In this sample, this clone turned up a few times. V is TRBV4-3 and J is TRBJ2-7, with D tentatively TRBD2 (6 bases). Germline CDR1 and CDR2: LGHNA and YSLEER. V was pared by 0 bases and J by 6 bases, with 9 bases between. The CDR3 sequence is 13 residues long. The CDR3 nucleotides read TGCGCCAGCAGCCAAGAGACCGGGGGCGAGCAGTACTTC. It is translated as CASSQETGGEQYF.

CDR3 loop: CASSITTGSGNTIYF. The CDR3 DNA follows: TGTGCCAGCAGCATCACGACAGGGTCTGGAAACACCATATATTTT. V and J are TRBV7-2 and TRBJ1-3, with 7 bases lining up with TRBD1. CDR1 is SGHTA, CDR2 FQGNSA, per germline. The trim removed 5 bases at V and 1 base at J, leaving 5 bases unmatched. This CDR3 is 15 amino acids long.

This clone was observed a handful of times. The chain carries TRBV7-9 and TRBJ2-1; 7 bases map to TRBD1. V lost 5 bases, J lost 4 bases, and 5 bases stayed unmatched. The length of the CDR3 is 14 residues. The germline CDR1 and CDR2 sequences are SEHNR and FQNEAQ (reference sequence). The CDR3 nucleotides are TGTGCCAGCAGCCCCTGGGACAGATACAATGAGCAGTTCTTC. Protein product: CASSPWDRYNEQFF.

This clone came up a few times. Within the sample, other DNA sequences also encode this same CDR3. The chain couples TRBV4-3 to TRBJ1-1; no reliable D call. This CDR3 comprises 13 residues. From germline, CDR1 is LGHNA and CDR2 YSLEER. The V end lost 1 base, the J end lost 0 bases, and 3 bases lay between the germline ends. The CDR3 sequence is CASSQAVNTEAFF. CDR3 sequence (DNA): TGCGCCAGCAGCCAAGCCGTGAACACTGAAGCTTTCTTT.

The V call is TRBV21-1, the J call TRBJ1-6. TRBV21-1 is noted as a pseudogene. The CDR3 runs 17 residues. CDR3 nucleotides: TGTGCCAGCAGCAAACCCACGCGGGGGGCCTATAATTCACCCCTCCACTTT. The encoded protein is CASSKPTRGAYNSPLHF.

The CDR3 loop is CASSASPGGASYRALAKNIQYF. The CDR3 DNA follows: TGTGCCAGCAGCGCTTCACCAGGGGGCGCGTCGTATAGAGCACTAGCCAAAAACATTCAGTACTTC. The chain recombines TRBV7-8 with TRBJ2-4, with 8 bases fitting TRBD1. V dropped 5 bases and J dropped 0; count of bases not matched to a gene: 24. The CDR3 spans 22 residues. Germline V CDR1 and CDR2: SGHVS, FQNEAQ.

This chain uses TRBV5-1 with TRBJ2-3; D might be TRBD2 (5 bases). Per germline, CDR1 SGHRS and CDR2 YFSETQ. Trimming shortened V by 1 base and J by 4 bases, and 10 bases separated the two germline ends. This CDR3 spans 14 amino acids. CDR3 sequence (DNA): TGCGCCAGCAGCTTGAGTGGGAGCCCAGATACGCAGTATTTT. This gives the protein CASSLSGSPDTQYF.

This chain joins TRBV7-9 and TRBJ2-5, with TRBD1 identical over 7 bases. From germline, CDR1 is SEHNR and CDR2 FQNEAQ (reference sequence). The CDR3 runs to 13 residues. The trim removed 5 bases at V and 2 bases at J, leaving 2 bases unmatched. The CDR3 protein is CASSETGQETQYF. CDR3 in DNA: TGTGCCAGCAGCGAGACAGGGCAAGAGACCCAGTACTTC.